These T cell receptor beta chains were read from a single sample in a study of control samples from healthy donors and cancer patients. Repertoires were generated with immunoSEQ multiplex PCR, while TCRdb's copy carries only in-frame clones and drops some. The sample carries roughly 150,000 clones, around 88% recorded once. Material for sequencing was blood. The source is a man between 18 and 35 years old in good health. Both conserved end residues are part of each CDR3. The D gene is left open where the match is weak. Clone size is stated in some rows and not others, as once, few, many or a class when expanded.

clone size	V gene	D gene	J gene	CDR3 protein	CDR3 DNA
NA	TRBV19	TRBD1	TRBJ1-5	CASTEGGYSNQPQHF	TGTGCCAGTACAGAAGGGGGCTATAGCAATCAGCCCCAGCATTTT
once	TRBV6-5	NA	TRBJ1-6	CASGWHPNSPLHF	TGTGCCAGCGGCTGGCACCCGAATTCACCCCTCCACTTT
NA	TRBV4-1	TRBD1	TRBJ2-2	CASSQRGTGATNTGELFF	TGCGCCAGCAGCCAGAGGGGGACAGGGGCGACGAACACCGGGGAGCTGTTTTTT
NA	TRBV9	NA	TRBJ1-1	CASSVLPGKNTEAFF	TGTGCCAGCAGCGTCCTCCCCGGGAAGAACACTGAAGCTTTCTTT
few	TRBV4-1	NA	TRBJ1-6	CASSHTGKSYNSPLHF	TGCGCCAGCAGCCATACGGGGAAATCCTATAATTCACCCCTCCACTTT
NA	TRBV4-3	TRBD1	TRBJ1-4	CASSQGTGENEKLFF	TGCGCCAGCAGCCAAGGGACAGGGGAGAATGAAAAACTGTTTTTT
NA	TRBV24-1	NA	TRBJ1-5	CATSDRHREGQPQHF	TGTGCCACCAGTGACCGCCACAGGGAAGGGCAGCCCCAGCATTTT
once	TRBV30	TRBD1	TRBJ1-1	CAGISSDRMNTEAFF	TGTGCCGGGATCTCTTCGGACAGGATGAACACTGAAGCTTTCTTT
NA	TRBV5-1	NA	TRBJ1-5	CASSLGGSNQPQHF	TGCGCCAGCAGTTTAGGGGGAAGTAATCAGCCCCAGCATTTT
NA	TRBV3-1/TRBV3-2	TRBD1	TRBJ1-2	CASSEDRGNGYTF	TGTGCCAGCAGCGAGGACAGGGGGAATGGCTACACCTTC
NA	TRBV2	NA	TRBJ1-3	CASKLRGDSGNTIYF	TGTGCCAGCAAATTGCGGGGCGACTCTGGAAACACCATATATTTT
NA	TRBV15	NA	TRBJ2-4	CATSRVGTMGAKNIQYF	TGTGCCACCAGCAGAGTTGGGACAATGGGGGCCAAAAACATTCAGTACTTC
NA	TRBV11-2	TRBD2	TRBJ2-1	CASSLVSIASGHEQFF	TGTGCCAGCAGCTTAGTATCTATTGCTAGCGGCCATGAGCAGTTCTTC
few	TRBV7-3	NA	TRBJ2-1	CASSSPPLGLVVF	TGTGCCAGCAGCTCGCCCCCCCTAGGTCTAGTCGTCTTC
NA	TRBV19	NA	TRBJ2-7	CASSIDLRGEQYF	TGTGCCAGTAGTATAGATTTGAGGGGCGAGCAGTACTTC
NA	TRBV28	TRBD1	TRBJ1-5	CASSLRDRGNQPQHF	TGTGCCAGCAGTCTCCGGGACAGGGGGAATCAGCCCCAGCATTTT
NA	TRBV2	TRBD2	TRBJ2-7	CASSGLAAAYEQYF	TGTGCCAGCAGCGGACTAGCGGCTGCCTACGAGCAGTACTTC
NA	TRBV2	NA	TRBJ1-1	CASNLRENTEAFF	TGTGCCAGCAACTTACGGGAAAACACTGAAGCTTTCTTT
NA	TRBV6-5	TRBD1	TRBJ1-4	CASNPGQATNEKLFF	TGTGCCAGCAACCCCGGACAGGCGACTAATGAAAAACTGTTTTTT
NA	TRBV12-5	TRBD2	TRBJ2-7	CASGLLLAGAANHSYEQYF	TGTGCTAGTGGTTTGCTACTAGCGGGGGCCGCTAACCACTCCTACGAGCAGTACTTC
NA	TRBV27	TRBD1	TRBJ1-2	CASSYHTGGNYGYTF	TGTGCCAGCAGTTATCATACAGGGGGCAACTATGGCTACACCTTC
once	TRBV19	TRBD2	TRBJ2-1	CASSLSGGASLNEQFF	TGTGCCAGTAGTCTTAGCGGGGGGGCTTCGTTAAATGAGCAGTTCTTC
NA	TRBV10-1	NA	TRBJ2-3	CASSESVGVSTDTQYF	TGCGCCAGCAGTGAGTCGGTGGGGGTTTCAACAGATACGCAGTATTTT
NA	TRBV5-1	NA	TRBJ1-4	CASSYEGHPIATNEKLFF	TGCGCCAGCAGTTATGAAGGACATCCGATAGCAACTAATGAAAAACTGTTTTTT
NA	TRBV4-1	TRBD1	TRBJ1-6	CASSQGTGNSPLHF	TGCGCCAGCAGCCAAGGGACAGGGAATTCACCCCTCCACTTT
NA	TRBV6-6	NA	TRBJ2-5	CASSDRETQYF	TGTGCCAGCAGCGATAGAGAGACCCAGTACTTC
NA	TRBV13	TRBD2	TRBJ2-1	CASSRGLAGYNEQFF	TGTGCCAGCAGCCGGGGACTAGCGGGGTACAATGAGCAGTTCTTC
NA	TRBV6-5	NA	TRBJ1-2	CASSYLSDSYGYTF	TGTGCCAGCAGTTACTTGTCGGACAGCTATGGCTACACCTTC
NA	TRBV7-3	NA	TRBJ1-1	CASSFEVNTEAFF	TGTGCCAGCAGCTTCGAGGTGAACACTGAAGCTTTCTTT
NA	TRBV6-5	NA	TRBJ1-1	CASSLTGGGTEAFF	TGTGCCAGCAGTCTGACAGGCGGGGGCACTGAAGCTTTCTTT
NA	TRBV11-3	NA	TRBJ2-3	CASSVSGTTGTDTQYF	TGTGCCAGCAGCGTCTCCGGGACAACGGGGACAGATACGCAGTATTTT
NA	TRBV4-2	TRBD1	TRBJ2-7	CASSRDEGQGFNEQYF	TGTGCCAGCAGTCGGGATGAGGGACAGGGCTTCAACGAGCAGTACTTC
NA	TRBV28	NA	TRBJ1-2	CASYSPGQAHGVNYGYTF	TGTGCCAGCTACTCCCCCGGCCAAGCCCATGGGGTGAACTATGGCTACACCTTC
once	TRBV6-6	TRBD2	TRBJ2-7	CASSLPQLAGGTYEQYF	TGTGCCAGCAGTCTACCCCAACTAGCGGGGGGGACCTACGAGCAGTACTTC
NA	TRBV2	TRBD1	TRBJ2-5	CASNPGQGEETQYF	TGTGCCAGCAACCCGGGACAGGGGGAAGAGACCCAGTACTTC
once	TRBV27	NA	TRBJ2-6	CASRGDGTALSGANVLTF	TGTGCCAGCAGGGGGGACGGGACCGCGCTCTCTGGGGCCAACGTCCTGACTTTC
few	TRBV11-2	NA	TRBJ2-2	CASSFGRVSTGELFF	TGTGCCAGCAGCTTTGGTCGGGTGAGCACCGGGGAGCTGTTTTTT